Presented here are 27 T cell receptor beta chains from one specimen sequenced in a study of shared clonotypes between healthy human individuals. The protocol was immunoSEQ multiplex PCR, while the TCRdb copy is restricted to in-frame clones and leaves out a portion. The table lists roughly 1.5 million clones, 98% of them singletons. Sequencing used naive CD4+ T cells sorted from blood. Specified subset: CD45RA+ positively selected. The receptors originated from a man aged 25-45 years in good health.

Note on this clone: This may stem from a read error, because a much larger clone lies one nucleotide away. The genes are TRBV6-5 and TRBJ2-5; no firm D call. The germline gives CDR1 MNHEY, CDR2 SVGAGI. Trimming took 6 bases from V and 4 from J, leaving 6 bases between them. This CDR3 spans 11 amino acids. This CDR3 is CASSVGETQYF. The DNA of the CDR3 is TGTGCCAGCAGCGTGGGAGAGACCCAGTACTTC.

This chain joins TRBV7-9 and TRBJ2-2; 12 bases are a match to TRBD2. The CDR3 extends over 18 amino acids. Trimming at V came to 5 bases and at J to 5 bases, leaving 12 bases not matched to a gene. Germline CDR1 is SEHNR and CDR2 is FQNEAQ (reference sequence). CDR3: CASSPQRLAGVNTGELFF. The CDR3 DNA follows: TGTGCCAGCAGCCCCCAACGACTAGCGGGAGTTAATACCGGGGAGCTGTTTTTT. The variable domain in full, with the rest retrieved from reference TRBV7-9 and TRBJ2-2, is DTGVSQNPRHKITKRGQNVTFRCDPISEHNRLYWYRQTLGQGPEFLTYFQNEAQLEKSRLLSDRFSAERPKGSFSTLEIQRTEQGDSAMYLCASSPQRLAGVNTGELFFGEGSRLTVL.

V and J are TRBV6-6 and TRBJ2-1; 10 positions match TRBD2. Germline V CDR1 and CDR2: MNHNY, SVGAGI (reference sequence). The junction had 4 bases not matched to a gene; V was cut back by 5 bases and J by 9 bases. The CDR3 totals 13 residues. CDR3 loop: CASSGSGRGEQFF. The CDR3 coding sequence is TGTGCCAGCAGTGGCAGCGGGAGGGGTGAGCAGTTCTTC.

The chain couples TRBV5-1 to TRBJ1-1, with D maybe TRBD1 (5 bases). In germline, CDR1 is SGHRS, CDR2 YFSETQ. This CDR3 is 15 amino acids long. Trimming removed 0 bases from V and 5 bases from J, with 14 bases in between. Here the CDR3 DNA reads TGCGCCAGCAGCTTGGACAGGATTAGAGAGACTGAAGCTTTCTTT. Protein product: CASSLDRIRETEAFF.

This chain uses TRBV5-8 with TRBJ2-1; 12 bases are shared with TRBD2. Trimming took 2 bases from V and 2 from J; bases not matched to a gene: 8. Germline CDR1 reads SGHTS; CDR2 reads YDEGEE. The CDR3 extends over 18 amino acids. CDR3 amino acids: CASSFLRTSGKTYNEQFF. The CDR3 DNA reads as TGTGCCAGCAGCTTCCTCCGGACTAGCGGGAAGACCTACAATGAGCAGTTCTTC.

The rearrangement uses TRBV5-4 and TRBJ2-7, with 7 bases lining up with TRBD1. Per germline, CDR1 SGHNT and CDR2 YYREEE (reference sequence). The CDR3 is 15 amino acids. V lost 2 bases and J lost 0; bases outside the gene matches: 5. This chain's CDR3 is CASSLQGRGSYEQYF. The CDR3 DNA follows: TGTGCCAGCAGCTTACAGGGGAGAGGCTCCTACGAGCAGTACTTC.

V is TRBV18 and J is TRBJ2-7; possible D gene TRBD2, 6 bases. The germline CDR1 and CDR2 sequences are KGHSH and LQKENI. V lost 3 bases, J lost 6 bases, and 15 bases lay in between. This CDR3 spans 14 amino acids. The CDR3 nucleotides read TGTGCCAGCTCACCGATGGGGGGTGTGGGCGAGCAGTACTTC. It is translated as CASSPMGGVGEQYF.

This chain links TRBV10-2 with TRBJ2-5, with a tentative D call TRBD1 (6 bases). The CDR3 has 12 amino acids. Germline lookup yields CDR1 WSHSY and CDR2 SAAADI. V was trimmed by 8 bases and J by 1 base, leaving 8 bases between them. The CDR3 DNA sequence: TGCGCCAGCCGGACAGTCCAAGAGACCCAGTACTTC. Its translation is CASRTVQETQYF.

The chain combines TRBV4-2 with TRBJ1-2, with D uncertain. Germline CDR1 reads LGHNA; CDR2 reads YNFKEQ. The CDR3 sequence is 14 residues long. V was pared by 1 base and J by 5 bases, with 11 bases between. DNA of the CDR3: TGTGCCAGCAGCCAAGCTATAGCCGGGTATGGCTACACCTTC. This encodes CASSQAIAGYGYTF.

The J gene is TRBJ2-2, the V gene TRBV13; TRBD2 aligns across 15 bases. Germline CDR1 and CDR2: PRHDT and FYEKMQ (reference sequence). The CDR3 runs 18 residues. The ends lost 5 bases at V and 1 base at J; junction bases unmatched: 5. Here the CDR3 DNA reads TGTGCCAGCAGCCAGGGACTAGCGGGAGGAAGGAACACCGGGGAGCTGTTTTTT. Its translation is CASSQGLAGGRNTGELFF.

The chain carries TRBV5-1 and TRBJ1-5; D is ambiguous. V was trimmed by 0 bases and J by 3 bases, leaving 7 bases between them. The CDR3 runs to 14 residues. Germline assignment: CDR1 SGHRS and CDR2 YFSETQ. CDR3 amino acids: CASSLGTTNQPQHF. In DNA form, the CDR3 reads TGCGCCAGCAGCTTGGGGACGACCAATCAGCCCCAGCATTTT.

This chain links TRBV5-1 with TRBJ2-3; D not resolved. Germline lookup yields CDR1 SGHRS and CDR2 YFSETQ. Deletions cut 4 bases from V and 3 bases from J, with 15 bases between. CDR3 size: 15 residues. CDR3 residues: CASSPVDTGTDTQYF. CDR3 coding DNA: TGCGCCAGCAGCCCTGTGGATACTGGGACAGATACGCAGTATTTT.

V usage is TRBV2 and J usage is TRBJ2-7; 8 bases agree with TRBD1. Germline V gene sequence: CDR1 SNHLY, CDR2 FYNNEI. J was trimmed by 0 bases and V by 7 bases; bases with no gene match: 5. This CDR3 spans 14 amino acids. The CDR3 nucleotides are TGTGCCAGCAAGGGACAGGAGTACTCCTACGAGCAGTACTTC. This translates into CASKGQEYSYEQYF.

The genes are TRBV2 and TRBJ2-7; a weak D match, TRBD1 (6 bases). The CDR3 is made up of 14 amino acids. The V end lost 5 bases, the J end lost 3 bases, and 14 bases lay between the germline ends. The germline V gene encodes CDR1 SNHLY and CDR2 FYNNEI. The CDR3 sequence is CASSFDRQSYEQYF. CDR3 bases: TGTGCCAGCAGTTTCGACAGGCAGAGCTACGAGCAGTACTTC.

The gene calls are TRBV4-3 and TRBJ2-3, with a tentative D call TRBD2 (6 bases). Trimming took off 1 base at V and 1 base at J, with 12 bases between the two ends. Germline lookup yields CDR1 LGHNA and CDR2 YSLEER. CDR3 size: 16 residues. CDR3 bases: TGCGCCAGCAGCCAAGCCGGGGCGGGACGCACAGATACGCAGTATTTT. Protein sequence: CASSQAGAGRTDTQYF.

The genes are TRBV19 and TRBJ2-3; 12 nucleotides match TRBD2. CDR3 length: 16 amino acids. Germline-derived CDR1 and CDR2 are LNHDA and SQIVND (reference sequence). V lost 6 bases to trimming and J lost 1 base; unmatched junction nucleotides: 5. The CDR3 sequence is CASRGLAGRGTDTQYF. The DNA for the CDR3 is TGTGCCAGTAGAGGACTAGCGGGAAGAGGCACAGATACGCAGTATTTT. The full variable domain, rest sourced from reference TRBV19 and TRBJ2-3, is DGGITQSPKYLFRKEGQNVTLSCEQNLNHDAMYWYRQDPGQGLRLIYYSQIVNDFQKGDIAEGYSVSREKKESFPLTVTSAQKNPTAFYLCASRGLAGRGTDTQYFGPGTRLTVL.

The count of this clone is one. J is TRBJ2-5 and V is TRBV15, with 9 bases aligning to TRBD2. The CDR3 covers 18 residues. Germline V gene data show CDR1 as LNHNV and CDR2 as YYDKDF (reference sequence). V was clipped by 1 base and J by 5 bases; unmatched bases: 14. CDR3 residues: CATSRAGGGGFVHETQYF. As DNA, the CDR3 is TGTGCCACCAGCAGAGCAGGCGGGGGGGGTTTTGTCCATGAGACCCAGTACTTC.

J is TRBJ2-5 and V is TRBV18; unclear D gene. In germline, CDR1 is KGHSH, CDR2 LQKENI. The V end lost 8 bases, the J end lost 2 bases, and 6 bases lay between the germline ends. CDR3 size: 11 residues. CDR3 coding DNA: TGTGCCAGCCAACGGCAAGAGACCCAGTACTTC. It specifies CASQRQETQYF.

CDR3 protein: CASSQVGGGKSDTQYF. DNA of the CDR3: TGTGCCAGCAGCCAGGTCGGAGGGGGCAAGTCAGATACGCAGTATTTT. This chain joins TRBV4-2 and TRBJ2-3, with TRBD1 as a possible D gene (7 bases). The CDR3 extends over 16 amino acids. V gave up 3 bases and J gave up 4 bases, with 17 bases separating them. Germline loops: CDR1 LGHNA, CDR2 YNFKEQ.

This sequence joins TRBV5-1 and TRBJ2-2; the D is unclear. Germline V CDR1 and CDR2: SGHRS, YFSETQ. CDR3 length: 15 amino acids. The ends were cut back, 4 bases at V and 0 bases at J, with 10 bases in the middle. CDR3 amino acids: CASSTPKANTGELFF. The CDR3 bases are TGCGCCAGCAGCACGCCGAAAGCGAACACCGGGGAGCTGTTTTTT.

V gene TRBV5-5 combines with J gene TRBJ2-7, with 8 bases identical to TRBD1. Trimming took 4 bases from V and 2 from J; bases not matched to a gene: 5. CDR3 length: 14 residues. The germline gives CDR1 SGHKS, CDR2 YYEKEE (reference sequence). The CDR3 here is CASSPQGAAYEQYF. In DNA, the CDR3 is TGTGCCAGCAGCCCCCAGGGGGCCGCCTACGAGCAGTACTTC.

The DNA of the CDR3 is TGTGCCAGCTCACCACTTCCGATGGGGGGGATGGAAAAACTGTTTTTT. Amino acids: CASSPLPMGGMEKLFF. The chain couples TRBV18 to TRBJ1-4; D is possibly TRBD1 (5 bases). CDR1 and CDR2 (germline): KGHSH, LQKENI. V was cut by 1 base and J by 8 bases, with 17 bases left in between. The CDR3 loop spans 16 amino acids.

Concerning this clone: At the DNA level, this CDR3 is encoded by other sequences in the same sample as well. J is TRBJ1-1 and V is TRBV5-5; 9 bases line up with TRBD1. J gave up 5 bases and V 3 bases, and 2 bases lay outside the gene matches. The CDR3 runs 13 residues. Germline V CDR1 and CDR2: SGHKS, YYEKEE (reference sequence). CDR3 coding DNA: TGTGCCAGCAGCTCGACAGGGGGAACTGAAGCTTTCTTT. Its protein is CASSSTGGTEAFF.

This rearrangement joins TRBV5-4 to TRBJ2-7; D gene unclear. The CDR3 sequence is 15 residues long. Germline V gene lookup returns CDR1 SGHNT and CDR2 YYREEE (reference sequence). The V and J ends lost 0 bases and 2 bases respectively, with 12 bases between them. CDR3 loop: CASSLGSGKPYEQYF. DNA for the CDR3: TGTGCCAGCAGCTTGGGATCCGGCAAACCCTACGAGCAGTACTTC.

The chain combines TRBV4-1 with TRBJ2-7; a possible D gene is TRBD2 (6 bases). Germline lookup yields CDR1 MGHRA and CDR2 YSYEKL. The CDR3 is made up of 18 amino acids. V was trimmed by 1 base and J by 5 bases, leaving 24 bases between them. This CDR3 is CASSQGGVKTDQRDEQYF. CDR3 DNA sequence: TGCGCCAGCAGCCAAGGGGGGGTCAAGACGGACCAAAGGGACGAGCAGTACTTC.

The J gene is TRBJ2-4, the V gene TRBV28; D remains ambiguous. CDR1 is MDHEN, CDR2 SYDVKM, per germline. Trimming removed 3 bases from V and 0 bases from J, with 9 bases in between. The CDR3 covers 15 residues. This CDR3 reads CASSLTGVAKNIQYF. In DNA, the CDR3 is TGTGCCAGCAGTTTGACCGGTGTAGCCAAAAACATTCAGTACTTC. The whole variable domain, filled in from reference TRBV28 and TRBJ2-4, reads DVKVTQSSRYLVKRTGEKVFLECVQDMDHENMFWYRQDPGLGLRLIYFSYDVKMKEKGDIPEGYSVSREKKERFSLILESASTNQTSMYLCASSLTGVAKNIQYFGAGTRLSVL.

As concerns this clone: Additional DNA sequences in this sample encode the identical CDR3. V and J are TRBV7-6 and TRBJ2-3; maybe TRBD2 (5 bases). There are 14 residues in the CDR3. V lost 1 base and J lost 0, with 5 bases in between. The germline V gene encodes CDR1 SGHVS and CDR2 FNYEAQ. CDR3 coding DNA: TGTGCCAGCAGCTTAGGGACTAGCACAGATACGCAGTATTTT. Its protein is CASSLGTSTDTQYF.